Sequencing of this T cell receptor (beta chain) was carried out in a study of T cell changes during pregnancy in multiple sclerosis. Clones were read by immunoSEQ multiplex PCR, and TCRdb kept only the in-frame ones, dropping some. The sample has around 37,000 clones; more than 70% are singletons. V lost 6 bases, J lost 0 bases, and 12 bases lay in between. Germline V gives CDR1 SGHAT, CDR2 FQNNGV. The CDR3 spans 14 residues. The sequence was collected from a female donor with multiple sclerosis, enrolled in a pregnancy study. This chain uses TRBV11-2 with TRBJ2-7, with D possibly matching TRBD1 (5 bases). Sequencing used CD8+ T cells from peripheral blood mononuclear cells, obtained in the third trimester of pregnancy. CDR3 in amino acids: CASRPQVNSYEQYF. CDR3 coding DNA: TGTGCCAGCAGACCACAGGTAAACTCCTACGAGCAGTACTTC.